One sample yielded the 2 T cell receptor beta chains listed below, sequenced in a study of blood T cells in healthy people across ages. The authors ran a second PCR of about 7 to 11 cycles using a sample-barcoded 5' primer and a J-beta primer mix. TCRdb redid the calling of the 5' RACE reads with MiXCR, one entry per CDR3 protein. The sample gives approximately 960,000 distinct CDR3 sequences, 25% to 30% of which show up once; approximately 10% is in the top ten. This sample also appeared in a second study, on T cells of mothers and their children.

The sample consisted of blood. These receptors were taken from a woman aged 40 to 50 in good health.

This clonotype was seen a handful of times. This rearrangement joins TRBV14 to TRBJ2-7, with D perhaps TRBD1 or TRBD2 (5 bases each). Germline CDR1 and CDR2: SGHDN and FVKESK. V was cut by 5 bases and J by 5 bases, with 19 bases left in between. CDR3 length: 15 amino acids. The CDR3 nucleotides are TGTGCCAGCAGCTCCGTTTTGAGGGGTCCCAACGAGCAGTACTTC. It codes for CASSSVLRGPNEQYF. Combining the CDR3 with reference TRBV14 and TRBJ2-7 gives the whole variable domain EAGVTQFPSHSVIEKGQTVTLRCDPISGHDNLYWYRRVMGKEIKFLLHFVKESKQDESGMPNNRFLAERTGGTYSTLKVQPAELEDSGVYFCASSSVLRGPNEQYFGPGTRLTVT.

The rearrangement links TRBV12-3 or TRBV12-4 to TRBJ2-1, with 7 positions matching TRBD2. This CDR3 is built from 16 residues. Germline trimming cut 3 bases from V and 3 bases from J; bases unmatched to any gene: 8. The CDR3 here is CASSFNVLAGYNEQFF. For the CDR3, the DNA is TGTGCCAGCAGTTTTAACGTTTTAGCGGGCTACAATGAGCAGTTCTTC.